The 11 T cell receptor beta chains listed next were all sequenced from one sample in a study of blood T cell repertoires in COVID-19. Clones were read by immunoSEQ multiplex PCR, and TCRdb kept only the in-frame ones, dropping some. In the table there are fewer than 300,000 clones, roughly nine tenths of which are singletons. The sample consisted of peripheral blood. Source of these receptors: a woman between 25 and 40 years old with COVID-19, enrolled during active disease.

This chain links TRBV10-3 with TRBJ2-7; D gene unclear. This CDR3 is 15 amino acids long. Deletions cut 3 bases from V and 3 bases from J, with 15 bases between. Germline values: CDR1 ENHRY, CDR2 SYGVKD. The CDR3 DNA follows: TGTGCCATCAGTGATCGGAGCCTTAATTACTACGAGCAGTACTTC. This encodes CAISDRSLNYYEQYF.

V gene TRBV11-2 combines with J gene TRBJ1-1; tentatively, D is TRBD1 (5 bases). Germline assignment: CDR1 SGHAT and CDR2 FQNNGV. The CDR3 sequence is 14 residues long. V was cut by 4 bases and J by 5 bases, with 14 bases left in between. The CDR3 DNA sequence: TGTGCCAGCAGCTCGCAGGGAGGAGGAACTGAAGCTTTCTTT. Its protein product is CASSSQGGGTEAFF. Combining the CDR3 with reference TRBV11-2 and TRBJ1-1 gives the whole variable domain EAGVAQSPRYKIIEKRQSVAFWCNPISGHATLYWYQQILGQGPKLLIQFQNNGVVDDSQLPKDRFSAERLKGVDSTLKIQPAKLEDSAVYLCASSSQGGGTEAFFGQGTRLTVV.

Points on this clone: Within the sample, other DNA sequences also encode this same CDR3. The rearrangement links TRBV5-1 to TRBJ2-1; 10 nucleotides agree with TRBD2. V dropped 0 bases and J dropped 7; count of bases not matched to a gene: 1. The CDR3 consists of 14 residues. The V gene's germline CDR1 is SGHRS and CDR2 YFSETQ. As DNA, the CDR3 is TGCGCCAGCAGCTTGGGGACTAGCGGTAATGAGCAGTTCTTC. Translation: CASSLGTSGNEQFF.

The rearrangement uses TRBV27 and TRBJ2-7; 8 bases fit TRBD2. Germline CDR1 and CDR2: MNHEY and SMNVEV (reference sequence). This CDR3 has 16 amino acids. The ends lost 2 bases at V and 6 bases at J; junction bases unmatched: 12. The CDR3 reads CASSLMAGGAFAEQYF. The CDR3 bases are TGTGCCAGCAGTTTAATGGCGGGAGGTGCTTTCGCCGAGCAGTACTTC.

CDR3 protein: CASSQDPGISTDTQYF. The DNA of the CDR3 is TGTGCCAGCAGCCAGGACCCCGGGATTAGCACAGATACGCAGTATTTT. The V gene is TRBV5-4, the J gene TRBJ2-3, with D possibly TRBD2 on 5 matching bases. V was clipped by 4 bases and J by 0 bases, with 15 bases between them. Germline loops: CDR1 SGHNT, CDR2 YYREEE (reference sequence). The CDR3 contains 16 residues. The full variable domain, its missing parts supplied by reference TRBV5-4 and TRBJ2-3, is ETGVTQSPTHLIKTRGQQVTLRCSSQSGHNTVSWYQQALGQGPQFIFQYYREEENGRGNFPPRFSGLQFPNYSSELNVNALELDDSALYLCASSQDPGISTDTQYFGPGTRLTVL.

This rearrangement joins TRBV5-1 to TRBJ2-2; possible D gene TRBD1, 6 bases. The CDR3 is made up of 17 amino acids. The germline CDR1 and CDR2 sequences are SGHRS and YFSETQ. Trimming took 2 bases from V and 0 from J, leaving 14 bases between them. The CDR3: CASSLLASGANTGELFF. CDR3 DNA: TGCGCCAGCAGCTTATTAGCGTCAGGGGCGAACACCGGGGAGCTGTTTTTT.

The chain uses TRBV3-1 (or the pseudogene TRBV3-2) and TRBJ2-3; 8 bases map to TRBD2. J was trimmed by 0 bases and V by 2 bases; bases with no gene match: 4. Germline V gives CDR1 LGHDT, CDR2 YNNKEL (reference sequence). This CDR3 spans 16 amino acids. The CDR3 DNA reads TGTGCCAGCAGCCAACAACTAGCGGCTAGCACAGATACGCAGTATTTT. Amino acids: CASSQQLAASTDTQYF.

The chain joins TRBV4-1 to TRBJ1-1; 10 bases align to TRBD1. The germline V gene has CDR1 MGHRA and CDR2 YSYEKL. Trimming took 3 bases from V and 3 from J; bases not matched to a gene: 4. The CDR3 runs 15 residues. CDR3 in amino acids: CASSQFGTGDTEAFF. For the CDR3, the DNA is TGCGCCAGCAGCCAGTTCGGGACAGGGGACACTGAAGCTTTCTTT.

The chain couples TRBV30 to TRBJ1-1; D is unresolved. CDR1 and CDR2 (germline): GTSNPN, SVGIG (reference sequence). This CDR3 contains 13 residues. Trimming stripped 2 bases from V and 4 bases from J, with 11 bases between. The CDR3 region has the DNA TGTGCCTGGAGTTTAAAACGGGGCACTGAAGCTTTCTTT. This gives the protein CAWSLKRGTEAFF.

The chain uses TRBV6-1 and TRBJ2-7; the match to TRBD1 covers 8 bases. This CDR3 contains 15 residues. From germline, CDR1 is MNHNS and CDR2 SASEGT. V lost 0 bases, J lost 5 bases, and 6 bases stayed unmatched. The CDR3 region is CASSEAGTGLHEQYF. The CDR3, as DNA: TGTGCCAGCAGTGAAGCCGGGACAGGACTCCACGAGCAGTACTTC.

In its sample, this clone was seen many times. V and J are TRBV12-3 or TRBV12-4 and TRBJ1-2, with TRBD1 matching 7 bases. The CDR3 totals 13 residues. V lost 6 bases and J lost 8; bases outside the gene matches: 9. Written as DNA, the CDR3 is TGTGCCAGCAGACCGGACAGGTTCGGAGGCTACACCTTC. It translates to CASRPDRFGGYTF.